The 6 T cell receptor beta chains below were found in one sample sequenced in a study of regulatory T cells in long-lasting Graves disease. Time point in this sample: newly diagnosed GD, antithyroid drugs for less than 3 months. The TCR library was made from RNA extracted from PBMCs. Arm-PCR of CDR3 regions and iRepertoire HTBI primers were used to build TCR beta libraries. TCRdb recomputed calls from the multiplex PCR reads with MiXCR, one row per CDR3 protein. This table holds about 220,000 distinct CDR3 sequences, less than 20% found once. These data were likewise used in another study, on T cells in Graves' hyperthyroidism and ophthalmopathy.

The sequences come from peripheral blood mononuclear cells (PBMCs), collected at new diagnosis, from a patient treated with antithyroid drugs. Source of these receptors: a woman between 25 and 40 years old with Graves disease.

The rearrangement links TRBV2 to TRBJ2-3; D uncertain. Germline CDR1 reads SNHLY; CDR2 reads FYNNEI. There are 14 residues in the CDR3. V lost 10 bases and J lost 3, with 17 bases in between. CDR3 amino acids: CANQQQQYTDTQYF. CDR3 coding DNA: TGTGCCAACCAGCAACAACAGTATACAGATACGCAGTATTTT. The full variable domain, completed using reference TRBV2 and TRBJ2-3, is EPEVTQTPSHQVTQMGQEVILRCVPISNHLYFYWYRQILGQKVEFLVSFYNNEISEKSEIFDDQFSVERPDGSNFTLKIRSTKLEDSAMYFCANQQQQYTDTQYFGPGTRLTVL.

This clonotype was seen ten or more times. This sequence joins TRBV5-8 and TRBJ1-1; D may be TRBD1 (6 bases). CDR3 length: 13 residues. Trimming shortened V by 4 bases and J by 4 bases, and 11 bases separated the two germline ends. CDR1 is SGHTS, CDR2 YDEGEE, per germline. CDR3 nucleotides: TGTGCCAGCAGCATTGGGACATTCACTGAAGCTTTCTTT. As protein: CASSIGTFTEAFF.

This clonotype was counted ten times or more. The CDR3 DNA sequence: TGTGCCACCAGCTCCCAGGACAGTATTTACAATGAGCAGTTCTTC. Its translation: CATSSQDSIYNEQFF. The chain has TRBV15 and TRBJ2-1, with D maybe TRBD1 (6 bases). Germline CDR1 is LNHNV and CDR2 is YYDKDF (reference sequence). The CDR3 contains 15 residues. With 5 bases removed from V and 4 bases from J, the gap between germline ends came to 15 bases. Based on the CDR3 plus reference TRBV15 and TRBJ2-1, the full variable domain is DAMVIQNPRYQVTQFGKPVTLSCSQTLNHNVMYWYQQKSSQAPKLLFHYYDKDFNNEADTPDNFQSRRPNTSFCFLDIRSPGLGDTAMYLCATSSQDSIYNEQFFGPGTRLTVL.

Points on this clonotype: A much larger clone lies a single base off, so this may be a read error. The CDR3 end shows no conserved phenylalanine or tryptophan, and so a read error is likely. The chain carries TRBV7-2 and TRBJ1-2; no clear D gene. V was shortened by 4 bases and J by 5 bases, with 11 bases between the two germline ends. There are 13 residues in the CDR3. CDR1 is SGHTA and CDR2 is FQGNSA in the germline V gene. CDR3 sequence: CASSSGLAYGYTS. The DNA of the CDR3 is TGTGCCAGCAGCTCTGGATTGGCATATGGCTACACCTCC.

Ten or more counts support this clonotype. The chain joins TRBV27 to TRBJ1-6; no reliable D call. Trimming shortened V by 8 bases and J by 0 bases, and 5 bases separated the two germline ends. Per the germline V gene, CDR1 is MNHEY and CDR2 is SMNVEV (reference sequence). This CDR3 spans 13 amino acids. CDR3 amino acids: CASGLSYNSPLHF. Here the CDR3 DNA reads TGTGCCAGCGGCCTCTCCTATAATTCACCCCTCCACTTT.

This clonotype was observed many times. The chain links TRBV7-2 to TRBJ1-6, with a tentative D call TRBD1 (5 bases). Germline CDR1 is SGHTA and CDR2 is FQGNSA. V was cut by 5 bases and J by 6 bases, with 11 bases left in between. The CDR3 covers 14 residues. The CDR3 coding sequence is TGTGCCAGCAGCATCACGGGGCCTAATTCACCCCTCCACTTT. Its protein product is CASSITGPNSPLHF.